This entry lists 14 T cell receptor beta chains sequenced from one sample in a study of PD-1 blockade in classical Hodgkin lymphoma. Only in-frame clones appear in the TCRdb table, and some are missing; sequencing was by immunoSEQ multiplex PCR. The sample lists fewer than 35,000 clones, 81% occurring once. Time point defined: cycle 4 day 1 (C4D1), after six to seven weeks of nivolumab. Each patient experienced a relapse that followed autologous stem cell transplantation, and brentuximab vedotin exposure varied. The sequencing used peripheral blood mononuclear cells (PBMCs), collected before the fourth cycle of nivolumab. These receptors were taken from a human donor with classical Hodgkin lymphoma.

This chain uses TRBV28 with TRBJ1-1; weak D call: TRBD1 (5 bases). This CDR3 region has 15 residues. Germline CDR1 and CDR2: MDHEN and SYDVKM. Trimming took off 5 bases at V and 3 bases at J, with 16 bases between the two ends. Here the CDR3 reads CASSLTPQGYTEAFF. CDR3 in DNA: TGTGCCAGCAGTCTGACGCCTCAGGGTTACACTGAAGCTTTCTTT.

The gene calls are TRBV10-3 and TRBJ1-5; the D is unclear. Germline lookup yields CDR1 ENHRY and CDR2 SYGVKD. CDR3 length: 12 residues. The germline V and J ends were trimmed by 2 bases and 5 bases, with 4 bases remaining between them. This CDR3 reads CAISERDQPQHF. As DNA, the CDR3 is TGTGCCATCAGTGAGAGAGATCAGCCCCAGCATTTT.

This chain's CDR3 is CATSRDLAKTYEQYF. CDR3 nucleotides: TGTGCCACCAGCAGAGATTTGGCGAAAACCTACGAGCAGTACTTC. The J gene is TRBJ2-7, the V gene TRBV15; D gene unclear. CDR1 is LNHNV, CDR2 YYDKDF, per germline (reference sequence). V was pared by 0 bases and J by 2 bases, with 11 bases between. CDR3 size: 15 residues.

The V and J genes are TRBV5-1 and TRBJ2-1; D unresolved. The CDR3 spans 13 residues. The V end was cut by 0 bases, the J end by 9 bases, with 10 bases between. Germline CDR1 SGHRS, CDR2 YFSETQ. In nucleotides, the CDR3 is TGCGCCAGCAGCTTGGCCCCAGAATTTGAGCAGTTCTTC. Its protein product is CASSLAPEFEQFF.

This rearrangement joins TRBV19 to TRBJ2-5, with unresolved D. The germline V and J ends were trimmed by 3 bases and 2 bases, with 7 bases remaining between them. CDR1 and CDR2 (germline): LNHDA, SQIVND (reference sequence). The CDR3 contains 13 residues. CDR3 in amino acids: CASSIPPQETQYF. The CDR3 nucleotides are TGTGCCAGTAGTATCCCTCCACAAGAGACCCAGTACTTC. The variable domain in full, completed from reference TRBV19 and TRBJ2-5, reads DGGITQSPKYLFRKEGQNVTLSCEQNLNHDAMYWYRQDPGQGLRLIYYSQIVNDFQKGDIAEGYSVSREKKESFPLTVTSAQKNPTAFYLCASSIPPQETQYFGPGTRLLVL.

V usage is TRBV6-1 and J usage is TRBJ1-5; a weak D match, TRBD1 (6 bases). The V gene lost 5 bases and the J gene lost 7 bases, with 15 bases spanning the gap. Germline CDR1 is MNHNS and CDR2 is SASEGT. This CDR3 has 14 amino acids. The CDR3 here is CASSPDRSSQPQHF. DNA for the CDR3: TGTGCCAGCAGTCCTGACAGGTCTTCCCAGCCCCAGCATTTT.

V and J are TRBV29-1 and TRBJ2-3; 10 nucleotides align to TRBD2. The CDR3 has 15 amino acids. With 6 bases clipped from V and 2 bases from J, the junction kept 8 bases outside the gene matches. Germline V gives CDR1 SQVTM, CDR2 ANQGSEA. DNA for the CDR3: TGCAGCGTCCTGGGACTAGCGCTAAACACAGATACGCAGTATTTT. Protein sequence: CSVLGLALNTDTQYF.

This clone was found a few times. The chain joins TRBV11-2 to TRBJ1-4; no firm D call. Germline CDR1 is SGHAT and CDR2 is FQNNGV. V gave up 3 bases and J gave up 6 bases, with 8 bases separating them. The CDR3 has 13 residues. CDR3 coding DNA: TGTGCCAGCAGCTTCGGGCAGGATGAAAAACTGTTTTTT. Translated, it gives CASSFGQDEKLFF.

This clone has only one observation. DNA for the CDR3: TGCGCCAGCAGCCACCCAAGCGGGGGTCTGTACAATGAGCAGTTCTTC. This encodes CASSHPSGGLYNEQFF. This sequence joins TRBV4-1 and TRBJ2-1; 8 bases agree with TRBD2. V trimming: 3 bases; J trimming: 4 bases; junction bases outside the gene matches: 8. The V gene's germline CDR1 is MGHRA and CDR2 YSYEKL. This CDR3 region has 16 residues.

This chain joins TRBV11-2 and TRBJ1-2; D unclear. Trimming removed 4 bases from V and 0 bases from J, with 12 bases in between. The length of the CDR3 is 15 residues. The germline gives CDR1 SGHAT, CDR2 FQNNGV. The CDR3 nucleotides are TGTGCCAGCAGCTACGGGCCAGGAGCTAACTATGGCTACACCTTC. This gives the protein CASSYGPGANYGYTF. Filled out from reference TRBV11-2 and TRBJ1-2, the complete variable domain reads EAGVAQSPRYKIIEKRQSVAFWCNPISGHATLYWYQQILGQGPKLLIQFQNNGVVDDSQLPKDRFSAERLKGVDSTLKIQPAKLEDSAVYLCASSYGPGANYGYTFGSGTRLTVV.

Here the CDR3 DNA reads TGTGCCAGCAGCCGGACTCTTTCCTACGAGCAGTACTTC. It translates to CASSRTLSYEQYF. The chain carries TRBV5-6 and TRBJ2-7; TRBD2 might be the D (5 bases). This CDR3 is 13 amino acids long. Trimming took 4 bases from V and 1 from J, leaving 9 bases between them. Germline CDR1 is SGHDT and CDR2 is YYEEEE.

The V call is TRBV19, the J call TRBJ2-7, with TRBD2 identical over 12 bases. CDR3 length equals 17 residues. J gave up 0 bases and V 7 bases, and 10 bases lay outside the gene matches. Germline CDR1 LNHDA, CDR2 SQIVND (reference sequence). The CDR3 DNA reads TGTGCCAGTAAGGGCCGGACTAGCGGGGCGAACTCCTACGAGCAGTACGTC. This codes for CASKGRTSGANSYEQYV.

The chain joins TRBV5-8 to TRBJ2-6, with a weak D call TRBD1 (6 bases). The CDR3 runs to 15 residues. V was clipped by 1 base and J by 2 bases, with 7 bases between them. Germline V gives CDR1 SGHTS, CDR2 YDEGEE. The CDR3 here is CASSLRGTGANVLTF. The DNA of the CDR3 is TGTGCCAGCAGCTTGAGGGGGACTGGGGCCAACGTCCTGACTTTC.

The gene calls are TRBV5-1 and TRBJ1-1; D unclear. The CDR3 sequence is 13 residues long. V lost 7 bases to trimming and J lost 1 base, with 11 bases between them. CDR1 SGHRS and CDR2 YFSETQ come from the germline V gene. The CDR3 nucleotides read TGCGCCAGCTACCAGCAGGAGAACACTGAAGCTTTCTTT. It translates to CASYQQENTEAFF.